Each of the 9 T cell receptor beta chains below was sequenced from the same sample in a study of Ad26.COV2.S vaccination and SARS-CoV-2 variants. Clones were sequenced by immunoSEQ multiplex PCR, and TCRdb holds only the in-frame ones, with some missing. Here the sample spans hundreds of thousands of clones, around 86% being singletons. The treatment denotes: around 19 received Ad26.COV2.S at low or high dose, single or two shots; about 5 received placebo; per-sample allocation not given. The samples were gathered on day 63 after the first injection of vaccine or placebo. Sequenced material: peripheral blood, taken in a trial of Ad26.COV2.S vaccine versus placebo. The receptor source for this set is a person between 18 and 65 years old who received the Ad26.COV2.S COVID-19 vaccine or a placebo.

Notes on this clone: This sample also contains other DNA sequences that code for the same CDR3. In DNA, the CDR3 is TGTGCCAGCAGTTACTCGATCTACGAGCAGTACTTC. As protein: CASSYSIYEQYF. The gene calls are TRBV6-6 and TRBJ2-7; D is uncertain. Between the trimmed V and J ends, which lost 0 bases and 3 bases, there was a span of 3 bases. The CDR3 has 12 amino acids. Germline V gene lookup returns CDR1 MNHNY and CDR2 SVGAGI (reference sequence).

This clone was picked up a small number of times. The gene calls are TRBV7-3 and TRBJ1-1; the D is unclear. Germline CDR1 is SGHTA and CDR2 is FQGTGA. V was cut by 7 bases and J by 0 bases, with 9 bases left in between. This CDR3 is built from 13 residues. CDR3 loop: CASKPQVNTEAFF. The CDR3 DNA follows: TGTGCCAGCAAACCTCAAGTGAACACTGAAGCTTTCTTT.

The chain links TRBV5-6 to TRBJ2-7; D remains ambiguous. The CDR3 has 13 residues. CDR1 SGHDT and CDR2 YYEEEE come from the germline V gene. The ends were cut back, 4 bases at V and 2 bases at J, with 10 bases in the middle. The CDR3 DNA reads TGTGCCAGCAGCGGCCTCCGAACCTACGAGCAGTACTTC. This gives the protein CASSGLRTYEQYF.

In DNA, the CDR3 is TGCGCCAGCAGCCCGGGACAGGGAACTTCAGGGGCACAAGAGACCCAGTACTTC. Its translation is CASSPGQGTSGAQETQYF. This chain links TRBV4-1 with TRBJ2-5, with 9 bases lining up with TRBD1. V lost 4 bases to trimming and J lost 2 bases; unmatched junction nucleotides: 14. Germline CDR1 and CDR2: MGHRA and YSYEKL. The CDR3 contains 18 residues.

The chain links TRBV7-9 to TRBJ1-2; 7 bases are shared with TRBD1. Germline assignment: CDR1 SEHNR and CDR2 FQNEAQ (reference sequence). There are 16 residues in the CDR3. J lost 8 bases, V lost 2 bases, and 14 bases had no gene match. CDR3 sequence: CASSLNGQQGWRGYTF. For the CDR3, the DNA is TGTGCCAGCAGCTTAAATGGGCAACAGGGGTGGAGGGGCTACACCTTC. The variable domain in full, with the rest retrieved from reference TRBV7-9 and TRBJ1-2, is DTGVSQNPRHKITKRGQNVTFRCDPISEHNRLYWYRQTLGQGPEFLTYFQNEAQLEKSRLLSDRFSAERPKGSFSTLEIQRTEQGDSAMYLCASSLNGQQGWRGYTFGSGTRLTVV.

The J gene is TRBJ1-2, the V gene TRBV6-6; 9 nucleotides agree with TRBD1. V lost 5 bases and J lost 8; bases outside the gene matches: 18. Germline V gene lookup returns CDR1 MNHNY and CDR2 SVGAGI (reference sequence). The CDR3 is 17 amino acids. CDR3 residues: CASSPLLGQGVSKGYTF. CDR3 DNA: TGTGCCAGCAGTCCATTACTGGGACAGGGTGTATCTAAGGGCTACACCTTC.

CDR3 bases: TGTGCCAGCAGCTCCCCCCCCGGGGGCTATGGCTACACCTTC. It encodes CASSSPPGGYGYTF. The genes are TRBV5-4 and TRBJ1-2; a weak D match, TRBD1 (5 bases). Trimming cost V 3 bases and J 4 bases, with 13 bases left between them. CDR3 size: 14 residues. Germline-derived CDR1 and CDR2 are SGHNT and YYREEE (reference sequence). Supplemented by reference TRBV5-4 and TRBJ1-2, the full variable domain reads ETGVTQSPTHLIKTRGQQVTLRCSSQSGHNTVSWYQQALGQGPQFIFQYYREEENGRGNFPPRFSGLQFPNYSSELNVNALELDDSALYLCASSSPPGGYGYTFGSGTRLTVV.

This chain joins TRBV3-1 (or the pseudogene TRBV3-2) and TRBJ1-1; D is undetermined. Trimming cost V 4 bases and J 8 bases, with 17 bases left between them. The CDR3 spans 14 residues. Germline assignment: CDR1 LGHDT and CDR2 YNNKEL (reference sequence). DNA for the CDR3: TGTGCCAGCAGCCCCGTCATATTTAGTGGGGAAGCTTTCTTT. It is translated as CASSPVIFSGEAFF.

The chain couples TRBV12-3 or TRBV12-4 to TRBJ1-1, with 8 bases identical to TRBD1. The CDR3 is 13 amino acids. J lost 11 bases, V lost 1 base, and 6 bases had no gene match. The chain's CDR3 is CASSLGARGHAFF. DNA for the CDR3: TGTGCCAGCAGTTTAGGTGCCAGGGGGCATGCTTTCTTT.